These 29 T cell receptor beta chains were all obtained from the same sample, sequenced in a study of tumor-infiltrating lymphocytes in oesophageal squamous cell carcinoma (TCRdb year 2016). Library construction relied on PCR. Data came from an Illumina HiSeq 2000. TCRdb itself trimmed the public reads at Q25 with fastp, ran MiXCR and retained productive beta chains. Each CDR3 protein appears once, grouped with its most common genes and DNA. In all, the sample holds approximately 20,000 distinct CDR3 sequences, and 36% of those were seen once. Clones ranked in the top ten supply over 10% of the sample. The sample comprised esophageal tumor tissue. The receptors originated from a male donor with esophageal squamous cell carcinoma.

This clonotype has just a few counts. A read error may produce the germline difference seen at one junction end. The chain employs TRBV7-7 and TRBJ2-7; no firm D call. The J call is in doubt because the DNA end fits TRBJ2-5 better. The germline V gene encodes CDR1 SSHAT and CDR2 FNYEAQ (reference sequence). The CDR3 runs to 13 residues. The CDR3 nucleotides read TGTGCTAGCAGCCAGGACGGACAAGAGACCCAGTACTTC. Translating it yields CASSQDGQETQYF.

This clonotype has at least ten counts. The genes are TRBV6-1 and TRBJ1-6; unclear D gene. CDR1 MNHNS and CDR2 SASEGT come from the germline V gene. Between the trimmed V and J ends, which lost 5 bases and 13 bases, there was a span of 9 bases. CDR3 length equals 11 residues. The CDR3 DNA reads as TGTGCCAGCAGTTTAGGCGGCCCCCTCCACTTT. It translates to CASSLGGPLHF.

This clonotype came up a few times. The rearrangement links TRBV7-3 to TRBJ2-4; 11 bases are a match to TRBD2. The DNA end lines up better with TRBJ2-1; the J call may be wrong. CDR1 is SGHTA and CDR2 is FQGTGA in the germline V gene. There are 15 residues in the CDR3. The CDR3 protein is CASSLGTSGNNEQFF. The DNA of the CDR3 is TGTGCCAGCAGCTTAGGGACTAGCGGCAACAATGAGCAGTTCTTC.

A remark on this clonotype: A junction boundary mismatches the germline segment, possibly from a read error. The chain is built from TRBV12-3 or TRBV12-4 and TRBJ2-7; TRBD1 matches at 9 bases. This CDR3 is 15 amino acids long. CDR3 loop: CASKKPGQGSHEQYF. In nucleotides, the CDR3 is TGTGCCAGCAAGAAACCGGGACAGGGCTCCCACGAGCAGTACTTC.

The sample holds many counts of this clonotype. A single base separates this from a much larger clone, so it may be a read error. The chain carries TRBV5-6 and TRBJ2-5; the D gene is possibly TRBD2 (6 bases). The CDR3 is 15 residues long. Trimming cost V 2 bases and J 11 bases, with 22 bases left between them. The germline V gene encodes CDR1 SGHDT and CDR2 YYEEEE. The CDR3 sequence: CASSFEYLDYNEQYF. CDR3 nucleotides: TGTGCCAGCAGCTTTGAGTACCTGGACTACAATGAGCAGTACTTC.

This clonotype was counted ten times or more. The gene calls are TRBV6-1 and TRBJ2-7; 7 bases are shared with TRBD1. The CDR3 length is 12 residues. V trimming: 5 bases; J trimming: 7 bases; junction bases outside the gene matches: 5. Germline-derived CDR1 and CDR2 are MNHNS and SASEGT. CDR3 region: CASSRQGREQYF. The DNA for the CDR3 is TGTGCCAGCAGTCGACAGGGCAGGGAGCAGTACTTC.

There are many counts of this clonotype. The chain employs TRBV27 and TRBJ2-1; TRBD1 or TRBD2 may be the D gene (6 bases each). The CDR3 is 14 residues long. V was trimmed by 2 bases and J by 9 bases, leaving 14 bases between them. Germline assignment: CDR1 MNHEY and CDR2 SMNVEV (reference sequence). As DNA, the CDR3 is TGTGCCAGCAGTTTAGGAGGGGGGTCTTTTGAGCAGTTCTTC. This translates into CASSLGGGSFEQFF.

This clonotype was seen ten or more times. The CDR3 spells CASSLERDSYEQYF. The CDR3 DNA sequence: TGTGCCAGCAGCTTAGAGAGGGACTCCTACGAGCAGTACTTC. This rearrangement joins TRBV11-2 to TRBJ2-7; weak D call: TRBD2 (5 bases). Trimming pared 0 bases from V and 0 bases from J, leaving 6 bases between. CDR3 length equals 14 residues. Germline CDR1 reads SGHAT; CDR2 reads FQNNGV.

This clonotype was seen just once. The rearrangement links TRBV7-3 to TRBJ2-3; 7 bases map to TRBD1. The J call could be wrong; TRBJ2-7 is a better fit for the DNA end. The CDR3 loop spans 16 amino acids. CDR1 and CDR2 (germline): SGHTA, FQGTGA. The CDR3 DNA reads TGTGCCAGCAGCTTAGGTCACGCGCAGGGGGCCTACGAGCAGTACTTC. As protein: CASSLGHAQGAYEQYF.

The rearrangement links TRBV7-2 to TRBJ2-5, with 9 positions matching TRBD2. The closer fit of TRBJ2-1 to the DNA end suggests the J call may be wrong. CDR1 is SGHTA, CDR2 FQGNSA, per germline. The length of the CDR3 is 15 residues. The CDR3 coding sequence is TGTGCCAGCAGCTTAGCTAGCGGGAGCTCCTACGAGCAGTTCTTC. Its protein is CASSLASGSSYEQFF.

This clonotype came up many times. A much larger clone lies a single base off, so this may be a read error. This chain joins TRBV7-8 and TRBJ2-7; D might be TRBD1 (6 bases). V was clipped by 1 base and J by 7 bases, with 17 bases between them. The CDR3 sequence is 15 residues long. Germline assignment: CDR1 SGHVS and CDR2 FQNEAQ. CDR3 DNA: TGTGCCAGCAGCTTAGTGGGGGCCGGGGTCAATGAGCAGTACTTC. It translates to CASSLVGAGVNEQYF. Supplemented by reference TRBV7-8 and TRBJ2-7, the full variable domain reads GAGVSQSPRYKVAKRGQDVALRCDPISGHVSLFWYQQALGQGPEFLTYFQNEAQLDKSGLPSDRFFAERPEGSVSTLKIQRTQQEDSAVYLCASSLVGAGVNEQYFGPGTRLTVT.

A remark on this clonotype: The DNA is omitted, as the CDR3 cannot be located on it reliably, and the CDR3 follows TCRdb's listing. This rearrangement joins TRBV7-2 to TRBJ2-4; the table's D call TRBD1 went unverified against the DNA. The CDR3 has 22 amino acids, counting both end residues. CDR1 is SGHTA, CDR2 FQGNSA, per germline. This chain's CDR3 is CASSFQGSGGYTFGSGSYEQYF.

V is TRBV7-6 and J is TRBJ2-3; D gene unclear. The CDR3 is 11 residues long. The germline V gene encodes CDR1 SGHVS and CDR2 FNYEAQ. Trimming left V 5 bases short and J 2 bases short, with 2 bases between. The CDR3 nucleotides read TGTGCCAGCAGCCCCACAGATACGCAGTATTTT. This sequence encodes CASSPTDTQYF.

In this sample, this clonotype turned up many times. A much larger clone is a single base away; this may be a read error. The gene calls are TRBV6-1 and TRBJ2-5; 8 nucleotides line up with TRBD1. The CDR3 loop spans 15 amino acids. J gave up 11 bases and V 4 bases, and 15 bases lay outside the gene matches. The V gene's germline CDR1 is MNHNS and CDR2 SASEGT. The CDR3 bases are TGTGCCAGCAGTGTGGGACAGGTTTCCTACAATGAGCAGTACTTC. Translation: CASSVGQVSYNEQYF.

In its sample, this clonotype was seen many times. V is TRBV12-3 or TRBV12-4 and J is TRBJ1-4; D remains unclear. The CDR3 loop spans 14 amino acids. Trimming took off 1 base at V and 5 bases at J, with 8 bases between the two ends. DNA of the CDR3: TGTGCCAGCAGTTTAGGGTTGGGGAATGAAAAACTGTTTTTT. Translation: CASSLGLGNEKLFF.

The chain uses TRBV9 and TRBJ2-3; TRBD1 matches at 9 bases. Judging by the DNA end, TRBJ2-7 fits better; the J call may be wrong. CDR1 and CDR2 from the germline V gene are SGDLS and YYNGEE. The CDR3 sequence is 14 residues long. The CDR3 is CASSVEDRGYEQYF. The CDR3 DNA reads TGTGCCAGCAGCGTAGAGGACAGGGGATACGAGCAGTACTTC.

A remark on this clonotype: Without the conserved terminal phenylalanine or tryptophan, this CDR3 likely stems from a read error. It is unclear where the CDR3 begins or ends on the DNA, so no DNA is shown, and the CDR3 is as TCRdb lists it. The rearrangement joins TRBV5-5 to TRBJ2-7. Germline V CDR1 and CDR2: SGHKS, YYEKEE (reference sequence). The CDR3 spans 17 residues, counting both ends. The CDR3 is CASSYARATNYGYTFGS.

V gene TRBV19 combines with J gene TRBJ2-3; D is uncertain. The J call is doubtful: the DNA matches TRBJ2-7 better. Per germline, CDR1 LNHDA and CDR2 SQIVND (reference sequence). CDR3 length: 13 amino acids. CDR3 DNA: TGTGCCAGTAGTATATCCGCCGGCTACGAGCAGTACTTC. Translating gives CASSISAGYEQYF.

This clonotype was detected only a few times. The chain uses TRBV7-2 and TRBJ2-7, with 7 bases lining up with TRBD2. Per the germline V gene, CDR1 is SGHTA and CDR2 is FQGNSA. The CDR3 is made up of 17 amino acids. Trimming removed 5 bases from V and 5 bases from J; junction bases left unmatched: 18. The CDR3 loop reads CASSVLYGLEGSHEQYF. CDR3 in DNA: TGTGCCAGCAGCGTCCTATACGGACTAGAAGGCAGCCACGAGCAGTACTTC.

Concerning this clonotype itself: A much larger clone lies a single base off, so this may be a read error. This chain uses TRBV5-1 with TRBJ2-1, with a tentative D call TRBD2 (6 bases). V was shortened by 1 base and J by 13 bases, with 18 bases between the two germline ends. Germline V gene lookup returns CDR1 SGHRS and CDR2 YFSETQ. The CDR3 is 14 amino acids. Here the CDR3 DNA reads TGCGCCAGCAGCTTGAAGACGTACCGGGAGACCCAGTTCTTC. This codes for CASSLKTYRETQFF.

This clonotype was found many times. The chain recombines TRBV6-1 with TRBJ1-1; D possibly corresponds to TRBD1 (5 bases). Trimming took 5 bases from V and 1 from J, leaving 14 bases between them. Germline V gene data show CDR1 as MNHNS and CDR2 as SASEGT. The CDR3 has 15 amino acids. DNA for the CDR3: TGTGCCAGCAGTCTATCAGGGCTTTCGAACACTGAAGCTTTCTTT. This sequence encodes CASSLSGLSNTEAFF.

This rearrangement joins TRBV11-1 to TRBJ2-5, with a possible D match to TRBD2 (5 bases). Germline-derived CDR1 and CDR2 are SGHAT and FQDESV (reference sequence). With 6 bases removed from V and 4 bases from J, the gap between germline ends came to 15 bases. The CDR3 is made up of 14 amino acids. CDR3 sequence (DNA): TGTGCCAGCAGAACGACGGGAATTGGAGAGACCCAGTACTTC. This gives the protein CASRTTGIGETQYF.

V gene TRBV7-2 combines with J gene TRBJ2-3; the D is unclear. Judging by the DNA end, TRBJ2-5 fits better; the J call may be wrong. Germline values: CDR1 SGHTA, CDR2 FQGNSA. CDR3 length: 10 residues. CDR3 residues: CASGPKAQYF. For the CDR3, the DNA is TGTGCCAGCGGACCGAAGGCCCAGTACTTC.

By sample share, this clonotype is medium-sized. V usage is TRBV7-9 and J usage is TRBJ2-6; TRBD1 might be the D (7 bases). The V gene's germline CDR1 is SEHNR and CDR2 FQNEAQ (reference sequence). The V and J ends lost 1 base and 4 bases respectively, with 11 bases between them. This CDR3 is built from 16 residues. CDR3 region: CASSLEGAGGANVLTF. As DNA, the CDR3 is TGTGCCAGCAGCTTAGAGGGGGCGGGAGGGGCCAACGTCCTGACTTTC.

This clonotype appeared many times. This chain uses TRBV7-9 with TRBJ1-5; possibly TRBD1 for D (6 bases). The V and J ends lost 6 bases and 6 bases respectively, with 15 bases between them. Germline V gives CDR1 SEHNR, CDR2 FQNEAQ (reference sequence). The CDR3 has 14 residues. The CDR3 loop reads CASSRGGVGQPQHF. In DNA form, the CDR3 reads TGTGCCAGCAGTCGAGGGGGTGTGGGTCAGCCCCAGCATTTT. The full variable domain, with the rest looked up from reference TRBV7-9 and TRBJ1-5, is DTGVSQNPRHKITKRGQNVTFRCDPISEHNRLYWYRQTLGQGPEFLTYFQNEAQLEKSRLLSDRFSAERPKGSFSTLEIQRTEQGDSAMYLCASSRGGVGQPQHFGDGTRLSIL.

This clonotype came up many times. This chain joins TRBV28 and TRBJ1-4; 8 bases agree with TRBD1. CDR1 is MDHEN, CDR2 SYDVKM, per germline. The CDR3 contains 12 residues. V shed 3 bases and J 16 bases; nucleotides not matched to a gene: 7. The CDR3 protein is CASSLGRTGWFF. The CDR3 bases are TGTGCCAGCAGTTTGGGACGGACAGGGTGGTTTTTT. The full variable domain, in which reference TRBV28 and TRBJ1-4 provide the parts outside the CDR3, is DVKVTQSSRYLVKRTGEKVFLECVQDMDHENMFWYRQDPGLGLRLIYFSYDVKMKEKGDIPEGYSVSREKKERFSLILESASTNQTSMYLCASSLGRTGWFFGSGTQLSVL.

This clonotype has more than one count but fewer than ten. V is TRBV7-2 and J is TRBJ2-4; TRBD1 matches at 8 bases. The J call is uncertain, as TRBJ2-7 better fits the DNA end. The germline gives CDR1 SGHTA, CDR2 FQGNSA. CDR3 length: 15 amino acids. CDR3 sequence reads: CASSFYRGTPYEQYF. CDR3 sequence (DNA): TGTGCCAGCAGCTTCTACAGGGGGACCCCCTACGAGCAGTACTTC.

The gene calls are TRBV12-5 and TRBJ2-5; 9 bases agree with TRBD2. The CDR3 covers 16 residues. After removal of 6 bases from V and 11 bases from J, the junction contained 19 bases not matched to a gene. In germline, CDR1 is LGHNT, CDR2 FRNRAP. The CDR3 region has the DNA TGTGCTAGTGGCCCTGGGAGTAGCGGGGGATACAATGAGCAGTACTTC. Its protein product is CASGPGSSGGYNEQYF.

This clonotype was counted a few times. The CDR3 loop is CASSPDLWDQPQHF. The CDR3 bases are TGTGCCAGCAGCCCTGATCTGTGGGATCAGCCCCAGCATTTT. The gene calls are TRBV7-6 and TRBJ1-5, with no clear D. CDR1 and CDR2 from the germline V gene are SGHVS and FNYEAQ. V was trimmed by 5 bases and J by 5 bases, leaving 13 bases between them. There are 14 residues in the CDR3.